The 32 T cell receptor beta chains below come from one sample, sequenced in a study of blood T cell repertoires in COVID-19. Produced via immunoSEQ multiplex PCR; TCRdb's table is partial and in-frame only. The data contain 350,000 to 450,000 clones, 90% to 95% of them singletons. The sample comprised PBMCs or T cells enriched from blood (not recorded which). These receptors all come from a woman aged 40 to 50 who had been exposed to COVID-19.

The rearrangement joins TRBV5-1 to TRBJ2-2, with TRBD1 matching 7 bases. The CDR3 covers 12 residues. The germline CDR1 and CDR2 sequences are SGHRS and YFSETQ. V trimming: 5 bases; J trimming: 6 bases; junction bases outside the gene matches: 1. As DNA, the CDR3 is TGCGCCAGCAGGACAGGGTCCGGGGAGCTGTTTTTT. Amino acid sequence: CASRTGSGELFF. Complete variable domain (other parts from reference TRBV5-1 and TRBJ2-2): KAGVTQTPRYLIKTRGQQVTLSCSPISGHRSVSWYQQTPGQGLQFLFEYFSETQRNKGNFPGRFSGRQFSNSRSEMNVSTLELGDSALYLCASRTGSGELFFGEGSRLTVL.

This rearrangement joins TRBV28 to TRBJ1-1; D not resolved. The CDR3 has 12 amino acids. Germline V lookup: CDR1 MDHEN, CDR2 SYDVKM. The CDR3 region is CAARGPGGEAFF. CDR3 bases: TGTGCTGCCCGGGGTCCGGGCGGGGAAGCTTTCTTT.

The CDR3, as DNA: TGCGCCAGCAGCATCCGGACAGAAAGGTACAATGAGCAGTTCTTC. Translation: CASSIRTERYNEQFF. V gene TRBV5-1 combines with J gene TRBJ2-1, with D possibly TRBD1 on 6 matching bases. V lost 4 bases, J lost 4 bases, and 15 bases lay in between. The CDR3 is 15 amino acids. Germline V gene sequence: CDR1 SGHRS, CDR2 YFSETQ.

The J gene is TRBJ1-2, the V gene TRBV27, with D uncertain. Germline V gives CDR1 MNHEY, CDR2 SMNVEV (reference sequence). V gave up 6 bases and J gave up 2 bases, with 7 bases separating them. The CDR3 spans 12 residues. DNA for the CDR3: TGTGCCAGCAGCCGGGGAAACTATGGCTACACCTTC. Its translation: CASSRGNYGYTF.

The DNA for the CDR3 is TGTGCCAGCAGTTGGCAGGGGGCCTACGAGCAGTACTTC. It specifies CASSWQGAYEQYF. The chain is built from TRBV6-5 and TRBJ2-7, with 7 bases lining up with TRBD1. The trim removed 4 bases at V and 2 bases at J, leaving 2 bases unmatched. Germline V gives CDR1 MNHEY, CDR2 SVGAGI. CDR3 size: 13 residues.

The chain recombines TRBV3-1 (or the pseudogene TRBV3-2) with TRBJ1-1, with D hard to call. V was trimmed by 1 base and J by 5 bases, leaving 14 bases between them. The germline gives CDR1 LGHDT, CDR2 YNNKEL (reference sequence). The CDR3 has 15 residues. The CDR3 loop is CASSQGGNVRTEAFF. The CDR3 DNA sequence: TGTGCCAGCAGCCAAGGCGGGAATGTGAGAACTGAAGCTTTCTTT.

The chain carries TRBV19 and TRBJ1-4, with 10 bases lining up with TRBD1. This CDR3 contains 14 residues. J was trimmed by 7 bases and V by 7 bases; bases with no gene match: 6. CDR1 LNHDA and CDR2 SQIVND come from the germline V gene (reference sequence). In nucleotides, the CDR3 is TGTGCCAGTATCGACAGGGGGCGATTTGAAAAACTGTTTTTT. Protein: CASIDRGRFEKLFF.

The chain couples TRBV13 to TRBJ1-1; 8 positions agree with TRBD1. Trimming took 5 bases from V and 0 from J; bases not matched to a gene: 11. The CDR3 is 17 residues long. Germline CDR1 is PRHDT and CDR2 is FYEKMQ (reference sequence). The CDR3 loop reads CASSITGGPRLNTEAFF. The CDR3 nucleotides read TGTGCCAGCAGCATCACAGGGGGGCCACGTCTGAACACTGAAGCTTTCTTT.

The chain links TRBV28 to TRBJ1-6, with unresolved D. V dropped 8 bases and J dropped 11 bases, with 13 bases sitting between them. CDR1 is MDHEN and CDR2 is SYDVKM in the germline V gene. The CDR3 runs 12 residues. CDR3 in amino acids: CASRAGGTPLHF. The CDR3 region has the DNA TGTGCCAGCCGTGCCGGCGGGACACCCCTCCACTTT.

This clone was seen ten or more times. Here the CDR3 DNA reads TGTGCCAGCAGGGGGGCCCGTAATTCACCCCTCCACTTT. Translated: CASRGARNSPLHF. The J gene is TRBJ1-6, the V gene TRBV6-5, with D maybe TRBD1 (6 bases). The CDR3 sequence is 13 residues long. V was trimmed by 6 bases and J by 6 bases, leaving 9 bases between them. The germline V gene has CDR1 MNHEY and CDR2 SVGAGI.

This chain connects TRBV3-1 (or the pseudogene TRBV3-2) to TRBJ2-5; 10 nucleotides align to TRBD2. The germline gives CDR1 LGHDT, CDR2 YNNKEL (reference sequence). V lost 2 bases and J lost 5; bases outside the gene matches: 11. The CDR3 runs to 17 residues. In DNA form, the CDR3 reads TGTGCCAGCAGCCAACCAGGAGCGGGGGGGCTGCGGGAGACCCAGTACTTC. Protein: CASSQPGAGGLRETQYF.

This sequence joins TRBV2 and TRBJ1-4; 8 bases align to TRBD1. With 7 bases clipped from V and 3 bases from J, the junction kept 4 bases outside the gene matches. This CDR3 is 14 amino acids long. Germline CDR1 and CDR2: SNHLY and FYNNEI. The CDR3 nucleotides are TGTGCCAGCAAGACAGGGGCGGCTAATGAAAAACTGTTTTTT. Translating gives CASKTGAANEKLFF. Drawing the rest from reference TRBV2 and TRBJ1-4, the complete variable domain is EPEVTQTPSHQVTQMGQEVILRCVPISNHLYFYWYRQILGQKVEFLVSFYNNEISEKSEIFDDQFSVERPDGSNFTLKIRSTKLEDSAMYFCASKTGAANEKLFFGSGTQLSVL.

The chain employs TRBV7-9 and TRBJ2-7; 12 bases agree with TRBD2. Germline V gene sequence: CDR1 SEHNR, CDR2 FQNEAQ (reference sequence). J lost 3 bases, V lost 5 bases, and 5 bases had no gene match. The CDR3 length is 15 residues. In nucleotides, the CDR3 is TGTGCCAGCAGCCCTAGCGGGGGGGCCCACTACGAGCAGTACTTC. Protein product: CASSPSGGAHYEQYF.

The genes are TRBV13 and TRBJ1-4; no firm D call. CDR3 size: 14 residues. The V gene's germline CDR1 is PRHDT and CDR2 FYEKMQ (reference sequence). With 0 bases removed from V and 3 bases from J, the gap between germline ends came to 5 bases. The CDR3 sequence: CASSLGGPNEKLFF. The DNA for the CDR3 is TGTGCCAGCAGCTTAGGGGGCCCTAATGAAAAACTGTTTTTT. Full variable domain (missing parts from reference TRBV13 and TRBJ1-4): AAGVIQSPRHLIKEKRETATLKCYPIPRHDTVYWYQQGPGQDPQFLISFYEKMQSDKGSIPDRFSAQQFSDYHSELNMSSLELGDSALYFCASSLGGPNEKLFFGSGTQLSVL.

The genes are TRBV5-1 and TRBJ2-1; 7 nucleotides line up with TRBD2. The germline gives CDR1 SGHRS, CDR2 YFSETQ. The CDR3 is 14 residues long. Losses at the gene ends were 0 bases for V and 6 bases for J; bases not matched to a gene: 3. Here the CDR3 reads CASSLGLAGNEQFF. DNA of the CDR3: TGCGCCAGCAGCTTGGGTTTAGCGGGCAATGAGCAGTTCTTC.

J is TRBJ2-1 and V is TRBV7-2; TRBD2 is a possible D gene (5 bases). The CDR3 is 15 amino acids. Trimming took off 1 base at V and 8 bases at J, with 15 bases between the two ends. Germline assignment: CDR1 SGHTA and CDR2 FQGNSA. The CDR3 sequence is CASSLVPGLRDEQFF. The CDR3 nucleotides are TGTGCCAGCAGCTTAGTTCCGGGGTTAAGGGATGAGCAGTTCTTC.

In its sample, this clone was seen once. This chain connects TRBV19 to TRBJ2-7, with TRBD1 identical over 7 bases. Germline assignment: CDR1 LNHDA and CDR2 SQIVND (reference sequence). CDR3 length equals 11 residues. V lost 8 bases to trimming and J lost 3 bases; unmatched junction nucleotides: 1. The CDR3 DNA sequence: TGTGCCAGTGGGGACAGCTACGAGCAGTACTTC. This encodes CASGDSYEQYF.

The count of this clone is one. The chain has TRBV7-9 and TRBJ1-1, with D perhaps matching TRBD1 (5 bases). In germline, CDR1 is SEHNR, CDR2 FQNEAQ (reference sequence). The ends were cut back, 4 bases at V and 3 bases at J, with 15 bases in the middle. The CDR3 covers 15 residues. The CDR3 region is CASSSQGGRDTEAFF. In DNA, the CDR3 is TGTGCCAGCAGCTCCCAGGGAGGTAGGGACACTGAAGCTTTCTTT.

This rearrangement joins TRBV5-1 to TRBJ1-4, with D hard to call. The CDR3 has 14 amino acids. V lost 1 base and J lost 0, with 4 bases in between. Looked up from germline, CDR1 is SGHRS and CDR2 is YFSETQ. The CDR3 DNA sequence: TGCGCCAGCAGCTTGACTACAACTAATGAAAAACTGTTTTTT. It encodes CASSLTTTNEKLFF.

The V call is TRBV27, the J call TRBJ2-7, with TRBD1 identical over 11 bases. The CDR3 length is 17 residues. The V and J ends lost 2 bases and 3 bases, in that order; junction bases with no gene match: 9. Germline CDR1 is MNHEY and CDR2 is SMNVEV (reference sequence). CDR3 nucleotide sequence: TGTGCCAGCAGTTTAAGACCCCACGGGACAGGGGGCTACGAGCAGTACTTC. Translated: CASSLRPHGTGGYEQYF.

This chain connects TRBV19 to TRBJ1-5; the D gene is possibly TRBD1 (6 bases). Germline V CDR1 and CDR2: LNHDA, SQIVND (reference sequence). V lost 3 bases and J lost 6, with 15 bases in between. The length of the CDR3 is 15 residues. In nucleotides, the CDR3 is TGTGCCAGTAGTATCACAGGGATTAAAGGTCAGCCCCAGCATTTT. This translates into CASSITGIKGQPQHF.

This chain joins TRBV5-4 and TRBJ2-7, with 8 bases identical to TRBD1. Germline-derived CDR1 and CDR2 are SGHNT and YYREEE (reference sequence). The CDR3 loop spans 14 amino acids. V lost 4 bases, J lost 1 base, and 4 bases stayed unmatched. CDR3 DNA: TGTGCCAGCAGCGTTGACAGGGGTTCCTACGAGCAGTACTTC. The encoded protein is CASSVDRGSYEQYF.

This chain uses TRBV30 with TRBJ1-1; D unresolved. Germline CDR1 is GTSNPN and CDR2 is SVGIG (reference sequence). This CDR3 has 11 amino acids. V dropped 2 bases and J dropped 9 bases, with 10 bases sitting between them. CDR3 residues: CAWSPLGQAFF. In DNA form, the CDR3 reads TGTGCCTGGAGTCCCCTGGGCCAAGCTTTCTTT.

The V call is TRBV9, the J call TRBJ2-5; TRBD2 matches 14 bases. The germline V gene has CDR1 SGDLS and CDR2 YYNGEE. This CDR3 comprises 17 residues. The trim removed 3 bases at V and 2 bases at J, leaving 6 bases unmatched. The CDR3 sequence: CASSEGLAGVLQETQYF. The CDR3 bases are TGTGCCAGCAGCGAGGGACTAGCGGGGGTCTTACAAGAGACCCAGTACTTC. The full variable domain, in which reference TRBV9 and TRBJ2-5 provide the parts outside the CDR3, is DSGVTQTPKHLITATGQRVTLRCSPRSGDLSVYWYQQSLDQGLQFLIQYYNGEERAKGNILERFSAQQFPDLHSELNLSSLELGDSALYFCASSEGLAGVLQETQYFGPGTRLLVL.

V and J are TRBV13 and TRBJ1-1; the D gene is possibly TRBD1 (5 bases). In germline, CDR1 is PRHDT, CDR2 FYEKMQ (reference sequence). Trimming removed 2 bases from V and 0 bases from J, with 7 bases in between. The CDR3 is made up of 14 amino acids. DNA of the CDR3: TGTGCCAGCAGCTTAATCAGGGTGAACACTGAAGCTTTCTTT. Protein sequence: CASSLIRVNTEAFF.

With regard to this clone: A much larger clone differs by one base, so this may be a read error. The CDR3 DNA is TGTGCCAGCAGGGAACAGGGGGACACCGGGGAGCTGTTTTTT. This translates into CASREQGDTGELFF. The rearrangement uses TRBV3-1 (or the pseudogene TRBV3-2) and TRBJ2-2; 8 bases align to TRBD1. This CDR3 comprises 14 residues. The V and J ends lost 6 bases and 3 bases, in that order; junction bases with no gene match: 3. CDR1 and CDR2 from the germline V gene are LGHDT and YNNKEL (reference sequence).

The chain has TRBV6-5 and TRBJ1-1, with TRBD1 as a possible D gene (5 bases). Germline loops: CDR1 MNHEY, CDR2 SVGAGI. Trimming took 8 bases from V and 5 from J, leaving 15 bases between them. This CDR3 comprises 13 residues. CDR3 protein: CASLKQGRTEAFF. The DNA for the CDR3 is TGTGCCAGCTTAAAGCAGGGTCGTACTGAAGCTTTCTTT.

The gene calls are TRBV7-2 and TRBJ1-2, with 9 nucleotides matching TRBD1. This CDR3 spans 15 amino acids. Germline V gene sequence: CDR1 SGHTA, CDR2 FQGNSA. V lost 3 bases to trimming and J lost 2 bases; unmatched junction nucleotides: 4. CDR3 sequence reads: CASSFLDRGNYGYTF. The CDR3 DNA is TGTGCCAGCAGCTTTCTGGACAGGGGAAACTATGGCTACACCTTC.

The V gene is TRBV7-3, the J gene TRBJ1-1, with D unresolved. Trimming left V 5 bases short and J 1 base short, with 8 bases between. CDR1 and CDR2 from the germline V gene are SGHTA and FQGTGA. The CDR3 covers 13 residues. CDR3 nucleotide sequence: TGTGCCAGCAGCGTCGACAAGAACACTGAAGCTTTCTTT. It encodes CASSVDKNTEAFF.

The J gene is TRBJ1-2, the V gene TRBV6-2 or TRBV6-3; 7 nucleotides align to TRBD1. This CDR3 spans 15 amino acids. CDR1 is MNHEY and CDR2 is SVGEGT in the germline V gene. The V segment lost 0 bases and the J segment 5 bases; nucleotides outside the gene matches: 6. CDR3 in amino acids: CASSYSRGRGYGYTF. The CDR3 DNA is TGTGCCAGCAGTTACTCTAGGGGGCGAGGGTATGGCTACACCTTC.

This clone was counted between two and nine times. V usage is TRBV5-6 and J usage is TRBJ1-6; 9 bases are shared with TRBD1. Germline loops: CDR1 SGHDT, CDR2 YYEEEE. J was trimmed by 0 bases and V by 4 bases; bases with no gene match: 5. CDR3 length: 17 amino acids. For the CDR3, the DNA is TGTGCCAGCAGCCGCGGGACAGGGAACTCCTATAATTCACCCCTCCACTTT. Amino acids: CASSRGTGNSYNSPLHF.

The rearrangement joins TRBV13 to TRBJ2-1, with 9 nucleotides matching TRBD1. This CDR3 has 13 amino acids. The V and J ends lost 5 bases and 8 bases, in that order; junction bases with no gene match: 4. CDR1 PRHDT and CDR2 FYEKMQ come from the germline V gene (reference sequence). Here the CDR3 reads CASSRGQGYEQFF. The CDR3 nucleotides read TGTGCCAGCAGCCGGGGACAGGGCTATGAGCAGTTCTTC.